The next 20 T cell receptor beta chains were all read from a single sample in a study of blood T cell repertoires in COVID-19. The method was immunoSEQ multiplex PCR; TCRdb's version includes in-frame clones alone and lacks a portion of them. Among about 200,000 clones listed, roughly 80% were seen once. Sequencing input: peripheral blood. These receptors were obtained from a woman older than 75 with acute or convalescent COVID-19.

The rearrangement uses TRBV3-1 (or the pseudogene TRBV3-2) and TRBJ2-7; D gene uncertain. V shed 2 bases and J shed 5 bases, with 4 bases lying between them. Germline loops: CDR1 LGHDT, CDR2 YNNKEL (reference sequence). This CDR3 has 11 amino acids. CDR3 sequence: CASSQSDEQYF. For the CDR3, the DNA is TGTGCCAGCAGCCAATCCGACGAGCAGTACTTC.

The chain has TRBV6-5 and TRBJ2-3; TRBD1 agrees at 8 bases. J was trimmed by 13 bases and V by 2 bases; bases with no gene match: 2. CDR3 length equals 11 residues. CDR1 MNHEY and CDR2 SVGAGI come from the germline V gene. CDR3 sequence reads: CASSYMDREYF. In nucleotides, the CDR3 is TGTGCCAGCAGTTACATGGACAGGGAGTATTTT.

The chain has TRBV7-2 and TRBJ1-3; 7 nucleotides line up with TRBD1. This CDR3 comprises 14 residues. J was trimmed by 3 bases and V by 5 bases; bases with no gene match: 4. Germline values: CDR1 SGHTA, CDR2 FQGNSA. As DNA, the CDR3 is TGTGCCAGCAGCACGGGGACAGTTGGAAACACCATATATTTT. Residues: CASSTGTVGNTIYF. Looking up the rest from reference TRBV7-2 and TRBJ1-3 gives the full variable domain: GAGVSQSPSNKVTEKGKDVELRCDPISGHTALYWYRQSLGQGLEFLIYFQGNSAPDKSGLPSDRFSAERTGGSVSTLTIQRTQQEDSAVYLCASSTGTVGNTIYFGEGSWLTVV.

This chain uses TRBV19 with TRBJ1-5, with D tentatively TRBD1 (6 bases). The V end was cut by 6 bases, the J end by 9 bases, with 21 bases between. Germline loops: CDR1 LNHDA, CDR2 SQIVND (reference sequence). The CDR3 length is 15 residues. The CDR3 here is CASSSRQGLGSPQHF. The CDR3 nucleotides read TGTGCCAGTAGCTCGCGCCAGGGGTTAGGTTCGCCCCAGCATTTT.

This clone was recorded a few times. The chain has TRBV19 and TRBJ1-1; TRBD1 matches 7 bases. V lost 4 bases and J lost 1; bases outside the gene matches: 12. Germline CDR1 is LNHDA and CDR2 is SQIVND (reference sequence). This CDR3 spans 17 amino acids. CDR3 DNA: TGTGCCAGTAGTAATGAATTGGGCAGGGGGAGGAACACTGAAGCTTTCTTT. Translating it yields CASSNELGRGRNTEAFF.

This chain links TRBV5-1 with TRBJ1-5; D is possibly TRBD1 (5 bases). Trimming stripped 4 bases from V and 3 bases from J, with 11 bases between. CDR3 length equals 14 residues. Germline CDR1 is SGHRS and CDR2 is YFSETQ. The CDR3 nucleotides are TGCGCCAGCAGCCAAGGGGCCTACAATCAGCCCCAGCATTTT. As protein: CASSQGAYNQPQHF.

The chain is built from TRBV23-1 and TRBJ2-6; no definite D call. TRBV23-1 counts as an open reading frame of uncertain function. The CDR3 totals 18 residues. V was trimmed by 1 base and J by 0 bases, leaving 13 bases between them. The CDR3 region is CASSQYALTGSGANVLTF. DNA for the CDR3: TGCGCCAGCAGTCAATACGCCCTAACCGGCTCTGGGGCCAACGTCCTGACTTTC.

The chain is built from TRBV9 and TRBJ1-1; 7 bases align to TRBD1. With V trimmed by 3 bases and J by 2 bases, 7 bases remained unmatched. The germline V gene has CDR1 SGDLS and CDR2 YYNGEE. The CDR3 loop spans 15 amino acids. This CDR3 reads CASSAVGTANTEAFF. DNA of the CDR3: TGTGCCAGCAGCGCCGTGGGGACAGCTAACACTGAAGCTTTCTTT.

This clone has more than one count but fewer than ten. This chain links TRBV5-1 with TRBJ2-1; 8 bases line up with TRBD2. CDR3 size: 16 residues. Per the germline V gene, CDR1 is SGHRS and CDR2 is YFSETQ. J lost 4 bases, V lost 7 bases, and 13 bases had no gene match. The chain's CDR3 is CASATSPGGEYNEQFF. For the CDR3, the DNA is TGCGCCAGCGCGACTAGCCCCGGGGGGGAATACAATGAGCAGTTCTTC.

This clone was seen a few times. The chain links TRBV28 to TRBJ1-2; D gene unclear. The CDR3 sequence is 15 residues long. CDR1 and CDR2 (germline): MDHEN, SYDVKM. CDR3 sequence (DNA): TGTGCGCATGCCTCTCCCGGCAGGTCTAACTATGGCTACACCTTC. It is translated as CAHASPGRSNYGYTF.

The chain has TRBV27 and TRBJ2-7; 14 nucleotides line up with TRBD2. CDR3 size: 16 residues. V gave up 4 bases and J gave up 3 bases; unmatched junction bases: 5. Germline V gene data show CDR1 as MNHEY and CDR2 as SMNVEV (reference sequence). CDR3 nucleotide sequence: TGTGCCAGCAGTTGGTCAGGGACTAGCGGGAGCTACGAGCAGTACTTC. Encoded protein: CASSWSGTSGSYEQYF.

The chain is built from TRBV28 and TRBJ2-3, with TRBD2 as a possible D gene (5 bases). The CDR3 extends over 15 amino acids. The V end lost 3 bases, the J end lost 0 bases, and 10 bases lay between the germline ends. Germline-derived CDR1 and CDR2 are MDHEN and SYDVKM. CDR3 protein: CASSLVGGSTDTQYF. The CDR3 nucleotides read TGTGCCAGCAGTTTGGTCGGCGGGAGCACAGATACGCAGTATTTT.

A few counts support this clone. The same CDR3 is also encoded by other DNA sequences in this sample. The genes are TRBV5-4 and TRBJ1-4; the match to TRBD1 covers 8 bases. V lost 4 bases to trimming and J lost 5 bases; unmatched junction nucleotides: 7. CDR3 size: 15 residues. Germline V gene sequence: CDR1 SGHNT, CDR2 YYREEE (reference sequence). In DNA, the CDR3 is TGTGCCAGCAGCCTAGGACAGGGAAGAAATGAAAAACTGTTTTTT. Translating gives CASSLGQGRNEKLFF.

This chain joins TRBV2 and TRBJ2-3, with 16 bases lining up with TRBD2. Trimming cost V 8 bases and J 3 bases; bases outside gene matches: 5. The CDR3 has 16 amino acids. CDR1 is SNHLY, CDR2 FYNNEI, per germline. As DNA, the CDR3 is TGTGCCAGCCGCCCGGGACTAGCGGGAGGGACAGATACGCAGTATTTT. Its translation: CASRPGLAGGTDTQYF.

This clone appeared once. The chain joins TRBV14 to TRBJ1-6, with 8 bases lining up with TRBD1. The CDR3 runs 18 residues. V was pared by 1 base and J by 10 bases, with 15 bases of the junction left unmatched. In germline, CDR1 is SGHDN, CDR2 FVKESK. The chain's CDR3 is CASSQVGVYETGDSPLHF. The CDR3, as DNA: TGTGCCAGCAGCCAAGTAGGCGTGTACGAGACAGGGGACTCACCCCTCCACTTT.

This rearrangement joins TRBV1 to TRBJ1-2; the listed D gene, TRBD1, was not tested against the DNA. TRBV1 represents a pseudogene. The CDR3 spans 17 residues. CDR3 nucleotides: TGCACCAGCAGCCAAGCAACAGGGTTGTTCCTCAACTATGGCTACACCTTC. It specifies CTSSQATGLFLNYGYTF.

This clone was counted once. This chain connects TRBV30 to TRBJ1-6; D possibly corresponds to TRBD1 (5 bases). Germline CDR1 GTSNPN, CDR2 SVGIG (reference sequence). V was clipped by 3 bases and J by 9 bases, with 15 bases between them. The length of the CDR3 is 14 residues. CDR3 DNA: TGTGCCTGGAGGATCGGGGGAGAAAGTTCACCCCTCCACTTT. Translation gives CAWRIGGESSPLHF.

This sequence joins TRBV7-2 and TRBJ2-5; D ambiguous. Per the germline V gene, CDR1 is SGHTA and CDR2 is FQGNSA. This CDR3 is 14 amino acids long. The V end was cut by 1 base, the J end by 2 bases, with 8 bases between. In DNA, the CDR3 is TGTGCCAGCAGCTTAGGACACGCACAAGAGACCCAGTACTTC. It is translated as CASSLGHAQETQYF. Full variable domain (remainder filled in from reference TRBV7-2 and TRBJ2-5): GAGVSQSPSNKVTEKGKDVELRCDPISGHTALYWYRQSLGQGLEFLIYFQGNSAPDKSGLPSDRFSAERTGGSVSTLTIQRTQQEDSAVYLCASSLGHAQETQYFGPGTRLLVL.

CDR3 nucleotide sequence: TGTGCCAGCAGCCAATTAGGACGGACTAGCGGGAGGGAGGATGAGCAGTTCTTC. As protein: CASSQLGRTSGREDEQFF. The chain combines TRBV7-3 with TRBJ2-1, with 15 bases fitting TRBD2. V shed 5 bases and J 8 bases; nucleotides not matched to a gene: 13. The CDR3 consists of 18 residues. Germline-derived CDR1 and CDR2 are SGHTA and FQGTGA.

To note about this clone: At one boundary the junction diverges from the germline segment, which might be a read error. The CDR3 bases are TGTGCCAGCAGACAAGCCAGGGGGCAGGGCACAGATACGCAGTATTTT. Encoded protein: CASRQARGQGTDTQYF. This rearrangement joins TRBV3-1 (or the pseudogene TRBV3-2) to TRBJ2-3; 8 bases match TRBD1. Looked up from germline, CDR1 is LGHDT and CDR2 is YNNKEL (reference sequence). The CDR3 covers 16 residues.